This T cell receptor (beta chain) was identified during a study of cytomegalovirus exposure and HLA in healthy donors. Regarding the study as a whole: The study recorded about 150 TCR beta chains that were cytomegalovirus-associated.

Healthy people donating bone marrow made up the donors. Trimming left V 2 bases short and J 4 bases short, with 14 bases between. This CDR3 is built from 15 residues. The germline V gene has CDR1 SGHNT and CDR2 YYREEE (reference sequence). As for this clone: Its antigen remains unknown.

The PCR was carried out with 60 Vbeta primers and 13 Jbeta primers. Authors' methods: In a later analysis, of some 80 million unique beta chains, around 9.9 million appeared in at least two donors. Repertoires were generated with immunoSEQ multiplex PCR, while TCRdb's copy carries only in-frame clones and drops some. The D gene and trimming were derived from the DNA, and the V and J assignments and clone size from that table. The sample shows fewer than 250,000 clones, approximately 79% of them seen only once. The sample consisted of PBMCs. V is TRBV5-4 and J is TRBJ2-3, with D perhaps matching TRBD2 (6 bases). This receptor was obtained from a man between 18 and 29 years old in good health and CMV-seronegative. In nucleotides, the CDR3 is TGTGCCAGCAGCTTCCTCGGGAGTGCCCCAGATACGCAGTATTTT. Amino acids: CASSFLGSAPDTQYF.